This T cell receptor beta chain was recorded in a study of blood T cell repertoires in COVID-19. V was shortened by 4 bases and J by 7 bases, with 13 bases between the two germline ends. This CDR3 contains 14 residues. Germline V gives CDR1 KGHDR, CDR2 SFDVKD. In the source study's methods: How many nucleated cells were present was estimated from reference gene primer amplification. Assay: immunoSEQ multiplex PCR; the TCRdb copy retains only in-frame clones and omits some. V and J calls and clone size are those listed in that table; D and trimming were worked out from the DNA. The sample records 85,000 to 120,000 clones, more than 85% being singletons.

The sequence derives from a man aged 18 to 30 with acute or convalescent COVID-19. What was sequenced was peripheral blood. The chain joins TRBV24-1 to TRBJ2-1; a weak D match, TRBD1 (6 bases). The CDR3 coding sequence is TGTGCCACCAGTGACCCGGACAGTTCAAATGAGCAGTTCTTC. It encodes CATSDPDSSNEQFF.